Sequencing of this T cell receptor (beta chain) was carried out in a study of T cell responses to AZD1222 COVID-19 vaccine. Per the germline V gene, CDR1 is SGHNT and CDR2 is YYREEE (reference sequence). CDR3 size: 16 residues. The V end was cut by 0 bases, the J end by 3 bases, with 12 bases between. Profiling relied on immunoSEQ multiplex PCR, and the TCRdb table lists in-frame clones only, not all of them. This table has tens of thousands of clones, about 86% appearing once. This clonotype was sampled from an adult in good health. The sequenced sample was peripheral blood, obtained on day 0 of MenACWY control vaccination. This rearrangement joins TRBV5-4 to TRBJ2-2, with D perhaps TRBD2 (7 bases). The chain's CDR3 is CASSLDGGLHTGELFF. Here the CDR3 DNA reads TGTGCCAGCAGCTTGGACGGGGGGCTTCACACCGGGGAGCTGTTTTTT.